This entry describes one TCR beta chain. No antigen is known for it. This sample was included in a study of T cells in Graves' hyperthyroidism and ophthalmopathy. Looking at the study overall: Peripheral blood sampling occurred at initial diagnosis, before any treatment.

Amplification targeted TCR beta CDR3 regions from RNA transcripts. Initially, a first-round RT-PCR of the TCR CDR3 employed the HTBI primer set. Each CDR3 protein gets one entry after TCRdb re-called the multiplex PCR reads with MiXCR. The sample gives about 550,000 distinct CDR3 sequences, less than 25% of which show up once; around 27% is in the top ten. The length of the CDR3 is 17 residues. Unmatched junction bases numbered 11, after V lost 4 bases and J lost 4 bases. Study findings and constraints: Prediction of ophthalmopathy progression came a median approximately 7 months pre-onset.

The receptor was derived from a man aged 18 to 35 with Graves' hyperthyroidism. The chain uses TRBV12-3 or TRBV12-4 and TRBJ1-2; 11 bases agree with TRBD1. The material sequenced was blood. CDR3: CASSSSSAGQGVYGYTF. The CDR3 bases are TGTGCCAGCAGTTCGTCCTCCGCGGGACAGGGGGTCTATGGCTACACCTTC.